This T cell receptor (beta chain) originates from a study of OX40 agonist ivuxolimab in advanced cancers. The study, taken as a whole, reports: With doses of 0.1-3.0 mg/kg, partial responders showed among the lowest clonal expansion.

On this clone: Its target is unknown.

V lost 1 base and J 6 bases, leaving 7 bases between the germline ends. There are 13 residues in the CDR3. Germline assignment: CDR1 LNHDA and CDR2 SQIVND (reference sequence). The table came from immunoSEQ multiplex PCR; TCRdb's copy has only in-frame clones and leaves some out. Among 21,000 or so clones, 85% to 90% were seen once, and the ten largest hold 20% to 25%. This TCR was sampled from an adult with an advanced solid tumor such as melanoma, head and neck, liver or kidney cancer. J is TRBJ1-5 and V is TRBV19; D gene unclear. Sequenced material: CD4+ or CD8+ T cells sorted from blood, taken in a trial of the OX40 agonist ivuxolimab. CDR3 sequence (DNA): TGTGCCAGTAGTATAGTTAAGACTCAGCCCCAGCATTTT. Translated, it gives CASSIVKTQPQHF.